The entry below gives a single T cell receptor beta chain sequence along with its context. Its antigen remains unidentified. This sample was taken from a study of cytomegalovirus exposure and HLA in healthy donors. Sequencing was performed with immunoSEQ multiplex PCR; in TCRdb, only in-frame clones are kept and a portion is missing. The table includes tens of thousands of clones, about 91% detected once. Whole-study results and caveats: Among TCR sequences, most were rare, though some public TCRs appeared in many donors. The tendency of first-cohort TCR clusters to co-occur in the 120 validation repertoires was the finding of a later analysis.

The specimen sequenced was PBMCs. This TCR was sampled from a man aged 18 to 30 in good health and CMV-seronegative.

The CDR3, as DNA: TGTGCCTGGAGGGGTTACGGAGGGCCGGGGGCTGAAGCTTTCTTT. It specifies CAWRGYGGPGAEAFF. This rearrangement joins TRBV30 to TRBJ1-1, with a weak D call TRBD1 (5 bases). CDR3 length: 15 amino acids. CDR1 is GTSNPN and CDR2 is SVGIG in the germline V gene (reference sequence). Trimming removed 3 bases from V and 6 bases from J, with 20 bases in between.